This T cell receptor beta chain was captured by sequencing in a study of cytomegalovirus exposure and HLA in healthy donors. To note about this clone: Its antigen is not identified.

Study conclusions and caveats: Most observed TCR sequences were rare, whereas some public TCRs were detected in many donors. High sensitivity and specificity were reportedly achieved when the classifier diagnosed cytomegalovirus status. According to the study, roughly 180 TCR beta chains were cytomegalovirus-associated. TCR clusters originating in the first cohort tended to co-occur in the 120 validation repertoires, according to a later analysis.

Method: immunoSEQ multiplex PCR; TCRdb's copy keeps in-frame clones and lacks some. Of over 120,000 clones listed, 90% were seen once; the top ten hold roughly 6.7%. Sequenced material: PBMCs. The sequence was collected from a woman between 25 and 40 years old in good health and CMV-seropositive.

CDR3 DNA: TGCGCCAGCAGTGTCAGGGCAGTGGATCAGCCCCAGCATTTT. As protein: CASSVRAVDQPQHF. This sequence joins TRBV10-2 and TRBJ1-5; D is perhaps TRBD1 (5 bases). Germline CDR1 is WSHSY and CDR2 is SAAADI. CDR3 length: 14 amino acids. Between the trimmed V and J ends, which lost 4 bases and 5 bases, there was a span of 12 bases.